This T cell receptor (beta chain) is drawn from a study of shared clonotypes between healthy human individuals. The study, taken as a whole, reports: Generation probabilities of non-shared clonotypes were lower (relative to those shared by all four donors). The study generally estimated greater richness for naive than memory subsets.

This clone occurred once. What it binds is not known. Sorted subsets were amplified in replicate PCRs using around 220 ng DNA, some 31,000 T cell genomes. Using immunoSEQ multiplex PCR, the repertoire was profiled, and TCRdb retains in-frame clones only, with some absent. The repertoire holds 600,000 to 750,000 clones, with 72% as singletons. Only Caucasian adults living in Nashville, Tennessee served as donors. Source material: memory CD4+ T cells sorted from blood. Stated subset: CD45RA-negative fraction. The clonotype comes from a woman aged 25-40 years in good health.

Here the CDR3 DNA reads TGCGCCAGCAGCGTAGGGGGCGTCGGCACTGAAGCTTTCTTT. The encoded protein is CASSVGGVGTEAFF. The chain joins TRBV5-1 to TRBJ1-1, with 7 bases identical to TRBD1. The germline CDR1 and CDR2 sequences are SGHRS and YFSETQ. The CDR3 has 14 amino acids. Germline trimming cut 4 bases from V and 4 bases from J; bases unmatched to any gene: 7.